This T cell receptor beta chain emerged from a study of blood T cell repertoires in COVID-19. Background on the study: Sample material is recorded as cDNA or gDNA derived from T cells, B-cell-depleted T cells, or PBMCs.

Assay: immunoSEQ multiplex PCR; the TCRdb copy retains only in-frame clones and omits some. The profile shows hundreds of thousands of clones, around 86% of them singletons. Deletions cut 2 bases from V and 3 bases from J, with 11 bases between. The germline CDR1 and CDR2 sequences are KGHDR and SFDVKD. The length of the CDR3 is 15 residues. This clone was observed once. This clonotype was sampled from a woman aged 45 to 65 with COVID-19, enrolled during active disease. The rearrangement uses TRBV24-1 and TRBJ2-3, with D perhaps matching TRBD2 (7 bases). Material: peripheral blood. The CDR3 DNA follows: TGTGCCACCAGTGATTCAAAGGGGGGGACAGATACGCAGTATTTT. This sequence encodes CATSDSKGGTDTQYF.